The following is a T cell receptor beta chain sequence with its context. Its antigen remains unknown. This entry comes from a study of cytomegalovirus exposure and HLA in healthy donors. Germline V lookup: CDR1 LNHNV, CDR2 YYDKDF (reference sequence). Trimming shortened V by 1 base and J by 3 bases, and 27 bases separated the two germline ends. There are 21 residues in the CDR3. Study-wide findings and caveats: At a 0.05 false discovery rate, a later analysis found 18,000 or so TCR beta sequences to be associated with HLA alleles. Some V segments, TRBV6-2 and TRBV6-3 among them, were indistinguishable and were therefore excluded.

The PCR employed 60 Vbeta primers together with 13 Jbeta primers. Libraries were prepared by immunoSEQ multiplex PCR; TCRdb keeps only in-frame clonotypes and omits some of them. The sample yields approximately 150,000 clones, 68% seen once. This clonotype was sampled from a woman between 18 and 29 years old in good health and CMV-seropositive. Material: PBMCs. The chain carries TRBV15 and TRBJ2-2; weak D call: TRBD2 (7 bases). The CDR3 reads CATSRGALGRGSQGHTGELFF. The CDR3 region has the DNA TGTGCCACCAGCAGAGGGGCCCTGGGGAGGGGGAGCCAGGGCCACACCGGGGAGCTGTTTTTT.